The subject of this entry is one T cell receptor beta chain. The data derive from a study of blood T cell repertoires in COVID-19. V lost 5 bases and J lost 10, with 15 bases in between. The CDR3 sequence is 13 residues long. Clones were read by immunoSEQ multiplex PCR, and TCRdb kept only the in-frame ones, dropping some. The sample holds about 270,000 clones, about 81% seen once. The chain joins TRBV12-3 or TRBV12-4 to TRBJ2-1, with a possible D match to TRBD2 (5 bases). The sequenced sample consisted of peripheral blood. The sequence derives from a human donor with COVID-19, enrolled during active disease. The donor label of this sample is uncertain. CDR3 sequence (DNA): TGTGCCAGCAGTCCCACTAGGGAAGGGGAGCAGTTCTTC. This codes for CASSPTREGEQFF.